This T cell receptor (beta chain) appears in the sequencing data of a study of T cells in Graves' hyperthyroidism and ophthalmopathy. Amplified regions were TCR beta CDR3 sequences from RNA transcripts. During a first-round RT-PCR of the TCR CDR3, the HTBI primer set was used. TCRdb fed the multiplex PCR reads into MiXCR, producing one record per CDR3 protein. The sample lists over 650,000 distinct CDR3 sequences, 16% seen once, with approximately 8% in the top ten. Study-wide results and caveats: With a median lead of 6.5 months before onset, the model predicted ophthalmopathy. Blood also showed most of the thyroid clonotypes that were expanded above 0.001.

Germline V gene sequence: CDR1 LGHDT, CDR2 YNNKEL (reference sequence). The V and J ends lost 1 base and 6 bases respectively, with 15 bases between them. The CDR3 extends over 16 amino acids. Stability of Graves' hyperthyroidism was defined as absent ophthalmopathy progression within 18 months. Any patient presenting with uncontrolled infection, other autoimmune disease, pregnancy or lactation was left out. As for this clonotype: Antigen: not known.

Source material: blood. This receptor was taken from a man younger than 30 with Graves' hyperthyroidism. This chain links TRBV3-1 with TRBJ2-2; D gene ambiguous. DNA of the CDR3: TGTGCCAGCAGCCAAGGCTACTTCACGTCGCCCGGGGAGCTGTTTTTT. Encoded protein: CASSQGYFTSPGELFF. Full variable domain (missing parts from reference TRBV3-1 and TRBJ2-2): DTAVSQTPKYLVTQMGNDKSIKCEQNLGHDTMYWYKQDSKKFLKIMFSYNNKELIINETVPNRFSPKSPDKAHLNLHINSLELGDSAVYFCASSQGYFTSPGELFFGEGSRLTVL.